The 18 T cell receptor beta chains presented below share a single source sample, sequenced in a study of T cell clusters in autoimmune cytopenias. TRB amplification used 250 ng of peripheral blood genomic DNA. One tube held mixed TRB-A and TRB-B primer pools for touch-down PCR. One entry per CDR3 protein, without DNA, is what TCRdb gives after re-calling the multiplex PCR reads. Its table lists under 15,000 distinct CDR3 sequences. Sequences were obtained from peripheral blood. These receptors were taken from a human donor with an autoimmune cytopenia or autoimmune hepatitis (not recorded which).

The chain employs TRBV19 and TRBJ1-5; no DNA is available, so the TRBD1 call from TCRdb remains unchecked. CDR1 and CDR2 from the germline V gene are LNHDA and SQIVND (reference sequence). The length of the CDR3 is 13 residues. The CDR3 region is CASSEDRGEPQHF.

The gene calls are TRBV6-1 and TRBJ1-3. CDR3 length: 14 amino acids. Germline loops: CDR1 MNHNS, CDR2 SASEGT. This CDR3 reads CASSEVGGRNTIYF.

The V call is TRBV12-3 or TRBV12-4, the J call TRBJ1-5; the TCRdb call, TRBD1, lacks DNA for checking. This CDR3 has 15 residues. The CDR3 loop is CASSSGQGADQPQHF.

Its frequency marks this clonotype as medium-sized. The gene calls are TRBV29-1 and TRBJ2-7; absent DNA, TCRdb's TRBD2 call cannot be checked. CDR1 is SQVTM and CDR2 is ANQGSEA in the germline V gene. This CDR3 contains 13 residues. The CDR3 reads CSVAGWGGYEQYF.

The chain joins TRBV30 to TRBJ2-7; absent DNA, TCRdb's TRBD2 call cannot be checked. CDR1 GTSNPN and CDR2 SVGIG come from the germline V gene (reference sequence). The CDR3 length is 13 residues. CDR3 protein: CAWWSSGSHEQYF.

Judged by frequency, this clonotype is medium-sized (0.01 to 0.1%). This rearrangement joins TRBV18 to TRBJ2-5; without DNA, the TCRdb call of TRBD1 cannot be checked. The CDR3 length is 14 residues. In germline, CDR1 is KGHSH, CDR2 LQKENI. CDR3 region: CASSPRQGQETQYF.

The rearrangement links TRBV6-5 to TRBJ2-1. In germline, CDR1 is MNHEY, CDR2 SVGAGI. This CDR3 is built from 11 residues. CDR3 in amino acids: CASRGFDEQFF.

The rearrangement uses TRBV6-1 and TRBJ2-1. Per the germline V gene, CDR1 is MNHNS and CDR2 is SASEGT. The CDR3 length is 15 residues. This chain's CDR3 is CASSRDVNPNNEQFF.

The gene calls are TRBV18 and TRBJ1-3. Looked up from germline, CDR1 is KGHSH and CDR2 is LQKENI. The CDR3 contains 16 residues. The CDR3 spells CASSPVAVSSGNTIYF.

J is TRBJ2-1 and V is TRBV5-1; checking the TCRdb D call of TRBD1 is not possible without DNA. Looked up from germline, CDR1 is SGHRS and CDR2 is YFSETQ. This CDR3 has 15 residues. The chain's CDR3 is CASSLTTWTADEQFF.

The gene calls are TRBV18 and TRBJ1-4. The CDR3 loop spans 16 amino acids. The V gene's germline CDR1 is KGHSH and CDR2 LQKENI. The CDR3 loop is CASSPRGGESNEKLFF.

Judged by frequency, this clonotype is medium-sized. The J gene is TRBJ1-4, the V gene TRBV19; TCRdb gives TRBD1 as the D gene, but with no DNA this cannot be confirmed. Germline-derived CDR1 and CDR2 are LNHDA and SQIVND (reference sequence). The CDR3 contains 13 residues. This chain's CDR3 is CASSSDREEKLFF.

V and J are TRBV30 and TRBJ1-1. The CDR3 has 13 residues. The V gene's germline CDR1 is GTSNPN and CDR2 SVGIG (reference sequence). CDR3 in amino acids: CAWSVRVDTEAFF.

In terms of frequency, this clonotype is medium-sized. The V call is TRBV30, the J call TRBJ2-5. The CDR3 loop spans 11 amino acids. Germline V CDR1 and CDR2: GTSNPN, SVGIG (reference sequence). CDR3 amino acids: CAWSVLETQYF.

The CDR3 reads CASRQGIQGWTEAFF. The chain links TRBV6-1 to TRBJ1-1; TCRdb calls TRBD1, which cannot be checked without DNA. CDR1 is MNHNS and CDR2 is SASEGT in the germline V gene. The CDR3 sequence is 15 residues long.

V and J are TRBV6-5 and TRBJ2-5; the D call of TRBD2 rests on TCRdb alone, since no DNA is present to check it. The CDR3 totals 15 residues. Germline loops: CDR1 MNHEY, CDR2 SVGAGI. The CDR3 reads CASTPAGGVLETQYF.

This chain connects TRBV27 to TRBJ2-7; the D call of TRBD1 rests on TCRdb alone, since no DNA is present to check it. The CDR3 runs to 13 residues. Germline V gene lookup returns CDR1 MNHEY and CDR2 SMNVEV (reference sequence). This CDR3 is CASGQGGAYEQYF.

The V and J genes are TRBV6-5 and TRBJ2-5; without DNA, the TCRdb call of TRBD1 cannot be checked. Germline-derived CDR1 and CDR2 are MNHEY and SVGAGI. This CDR3 comprises 13 residues. The CDR3 region is CASSLGVWETQYF.